A single sample gave rise to the 5 T cell receptor beta chains below, sequenced in a study of T-cell reconstitution after alpha-beta-depleted transplantation in children. Unique molecular identifiers were incorporated when the TCRbeta library was constructed. MiXCR was run by TCRdb on the PCR reads, yielding one entry per CDR3 protein. In the table there are fewer than 450,000 distinct CDR3 sequences, roughly 16% of which are singletons. Sequences were derived from PBMCs, mostly from graft donor cells, sampled 360 days after TCRalphabeta/CD19-depleted stem cell transplant. All receptors derive from a male patient between 2 and 10 years old who had a stem cell transplant for acute lymphoblastic leukemia, so the T cells may come from the graft donor.

The chain has TRBV4-1 and TRBJ2-7; TRBD2 is a possible D gene (6 bases). The CDR3 is made up of 15 amino acids. Trimming cost V 1 base and J 2 bases, with 12 bases left between them. In germline, CDR1 is MGHRA, CDR2 YSYEKL. The CDR3 DNA is TGCGCCAGCAGCCAAGCGTTTGCGGGGCCCTACGAGCAGTACTTC. This codes for CASSQAFAGPYEQYF.

The genes are TRBV4-2 and TRBJ1-1, with no clear D. V lost 0 bases to trimming and J lost 0 bases, with 8 bases between them. The V gene's germline CDR1 is LGHNA and CDR2 YNFKEQ. The CDR3 is made up of 15 amino acids. CDR3 in DNA: TGTGCCAGCAGCCAAGAAGGGATCCTGAACACTGAAGCTTTCTTT. It translates to CASSQEGILNTEAFF.

This clonotype was seen at least ten times. J is TRBJ2-1 and V is TRBV4-3; D is uncertain. The germline V gene encodes CDR1 LGHNA and CDR2 YSLEER. Deletions cut 0 bases from V and 5 bases from J, with 5 bases between. The CDR3 covers 13 residues. CDR3 protein: CASSQEADNEQFF. CDR3 nucleotide sequence: TGCGCCAGCAGCCAAGAGGCGGACAATGAGCAGTTCTTC.

The chain carries TRBV19 and TRBJ2-1; 9 bases line up with TRBD1. The CDR3 contains 15 residues. CDR1 and CDR2 from the germline V gene are LNHDA and SQIVND (reference sequence). V shed 3 bases, J shed 10 bases, and the junction held 10 bases outside the gene matches. CDR3 protein: CASSMLQGARVEQFF. CDR3 bases: TGTGCCAGTAGTATGTTACAGGGGGCGCGAGTAGAGCAGTTCTTC.

This clonotype was recorded many times. The chain recombines TRBV12-3 or TRBV12-4 with TRBJ2-7; D perhaps matches TRBD2 (7 bases). This CDR3 has 16 residues. Trimming pared 2 bases from V and 0 bases from J, leaving 14 bases between. CDR3 DNA: TGTGCCAGCAGTTTAAGGGGGAGGGCGGACTCCTACGAGCAGTACTTC. Translation gives CASSLRGRADSYEQYF.